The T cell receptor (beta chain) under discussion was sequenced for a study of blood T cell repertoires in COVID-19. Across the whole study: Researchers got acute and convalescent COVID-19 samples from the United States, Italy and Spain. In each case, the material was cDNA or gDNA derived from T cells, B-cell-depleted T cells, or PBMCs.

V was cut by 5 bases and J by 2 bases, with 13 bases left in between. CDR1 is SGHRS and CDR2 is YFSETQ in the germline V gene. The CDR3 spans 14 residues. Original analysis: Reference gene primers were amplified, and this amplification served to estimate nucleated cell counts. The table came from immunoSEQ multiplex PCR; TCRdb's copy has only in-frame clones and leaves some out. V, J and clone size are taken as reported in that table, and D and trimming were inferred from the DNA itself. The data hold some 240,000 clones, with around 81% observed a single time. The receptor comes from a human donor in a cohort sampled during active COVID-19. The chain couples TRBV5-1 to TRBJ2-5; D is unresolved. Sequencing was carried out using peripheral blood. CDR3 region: CASRPRLEQETQYF. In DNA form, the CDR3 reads TGCGCCAGCAGGCCCAGACTGGAACAAGAGACCCAGTACTTC.